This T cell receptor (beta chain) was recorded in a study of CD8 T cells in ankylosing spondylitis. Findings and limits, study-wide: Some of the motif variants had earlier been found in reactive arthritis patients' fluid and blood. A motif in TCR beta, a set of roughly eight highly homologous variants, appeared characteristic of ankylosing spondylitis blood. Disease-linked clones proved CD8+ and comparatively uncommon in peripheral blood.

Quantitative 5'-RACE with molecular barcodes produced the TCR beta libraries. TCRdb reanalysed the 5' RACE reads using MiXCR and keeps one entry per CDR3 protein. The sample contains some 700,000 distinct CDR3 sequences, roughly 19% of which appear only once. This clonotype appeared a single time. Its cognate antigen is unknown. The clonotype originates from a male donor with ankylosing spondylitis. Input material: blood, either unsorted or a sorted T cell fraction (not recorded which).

The CDR3: CASSLAPDRKETQYF. The DNA for the CDR3 is TGCGCCAGCAGCTTGGCCCCGGACAGAAAAGAGACCCAGTACTTC. The chain combines TRBV5-1 with TRBJ2-5; tentatively, D is TRBD1 (6 bases). Per the germline V gene, CDR1 is SGHRS and CDR2 is YFSETQ. The CDR3 length is 15 residues. The V end lost 0 bases, the J end lost 3 bases, and 12 bases lay between the germline ends.